This entry concerns a single T cell receptor (beta chain). It lacks a known antigen. No per-base quality is available; no much larger clone lies one base away. TCRbeta CDR3 regions were amplified from genomic DNA by means of the immunoSEQ Assay, a bias-controlled multiplex PCR. Turning to the authors' computational methods: The number of nucleated cells in each sample was estimated from the amplification of reference gene primers within the assay. To quantify the absolute abundance of each unique TCRbeta CDR3 rearrangement, sequence reads were collapsed and filtered. Productive Simpson clonality was computed per sample as the square root of Simpson's diversity index over productive rearrangements. Sourced from immuneACCESS, this table was stored by TCRdb with only in-frame sequences that have V and J called. A share of the clones is absent; for the studies checked, an unresolved V gene accounts for under half, and the remainder has no known explanation. Clonal size and the V and J genes are those of that table, whereas D and trimming came from the DNA. The sample records around 38,000 clones, roughly 87% of which are singletons. The ten top clones hold more than 5% of the sample.

This entry is derived from a study of blood T cell repertoires in COVID-19 (dated by TCRdb to the early 2020s). With regard to the full study: Samples from collaborators originated in the United States, Italy and Spain and spanned both the acute and convalescent phases of COVID-19. The prospective study material was composed of cDNA or gDNA derived from T cells, B-cell-depleted T cells, or PBMCs. The samples were drawn from the first 160 participants of the ongoing ImmuneRACE study and from 1,254 subjects provided by 6 global collaborators. Where available, HLA class I and class II types were obtained from metadata supplied by the sample provider rather than from assay-based typing. Sample metadata almost always included a de-identified subject ID, COVID-19 status, age in years and sex. A freely available public database, intended as a resource for researchers studying the immune response to SARS-CoV-2, is where the repertoires were released. The dataset comprised deeply sampled blood TCRbeta repertoires from subjects exposed to, actively infected with, or recovered from COVID-19.

Each collaborating institution followed its own protocols to collect whole blood in K2EDTA tubes. Collaborator samples were shipped for TCRbeta analysis as frozen whole blood, isolated PBMCs, or DNA extracted from either sample type. V trim: 3 bases; J trim: 8 bases; unmatched bases: 17. The CDR3 spans 17 residues, from the cysteine through the phenylalanine. Here the CDR3 DNA is all that survives: 51 bases in frame from base 1. The germline V gene gives CDR1 as MNHNS and CDR2 as SASEGT. General conclusions and limits of the study: Clinical and demographic metadata were provided uncurated, with the amount varying by source and participant.

The rearranged segments are TRBV6-1 and TRBJ1-2; TRBD1 aligns with 8 central bases. The material sequenced was peripheral blood. This TCR was recovered from a human donor in a cohort sampled during active COVID-19. CDR3 reads: CASSDLSYSGQVRGYTF. In nucleotide form, the sequence is TGTGCCAGCAGTGACCTATCTTATTCGGGACAGGTTAGAGGCTACACCTTC.